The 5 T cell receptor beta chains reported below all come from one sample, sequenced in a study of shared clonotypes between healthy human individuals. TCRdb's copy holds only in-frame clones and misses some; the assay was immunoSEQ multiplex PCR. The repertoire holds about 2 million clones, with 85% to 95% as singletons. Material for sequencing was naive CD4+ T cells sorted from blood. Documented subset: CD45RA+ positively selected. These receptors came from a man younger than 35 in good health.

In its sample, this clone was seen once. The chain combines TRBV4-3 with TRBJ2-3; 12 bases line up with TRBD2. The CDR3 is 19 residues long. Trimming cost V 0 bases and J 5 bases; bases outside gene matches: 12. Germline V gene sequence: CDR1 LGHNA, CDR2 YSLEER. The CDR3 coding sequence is TGCGCCAGCAGCCAAGATGTGATTCCTAGCGGGAGGGCCTTAGATACGCAGTATTTT. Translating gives CASSQDVIPSGRALDTQYF.

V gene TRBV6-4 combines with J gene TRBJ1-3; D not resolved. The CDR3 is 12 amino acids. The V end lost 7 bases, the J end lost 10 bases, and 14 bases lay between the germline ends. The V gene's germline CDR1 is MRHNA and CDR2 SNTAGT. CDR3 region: CASTLDGLTIYF. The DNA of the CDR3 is TGTGCCAGCACCCTGGACGGCTTGACCATATATTTT.

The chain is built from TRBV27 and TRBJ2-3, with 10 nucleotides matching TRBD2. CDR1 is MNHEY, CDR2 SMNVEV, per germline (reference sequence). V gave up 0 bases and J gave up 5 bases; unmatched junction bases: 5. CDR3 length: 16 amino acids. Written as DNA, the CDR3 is TGTGCCAGCAGTTTATCGGGACTAGCGATGATAGATACGCAGTATTTT. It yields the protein CASSLSGLAMIDTQYF.

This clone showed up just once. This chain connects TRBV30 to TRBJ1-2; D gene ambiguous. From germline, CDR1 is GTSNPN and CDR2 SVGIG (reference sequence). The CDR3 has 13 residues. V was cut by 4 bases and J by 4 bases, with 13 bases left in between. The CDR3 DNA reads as TGTGCCTGGAACCGCAGGAGCCCCTATGGCTACACCTTC. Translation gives CAWNRRSPYGYTF. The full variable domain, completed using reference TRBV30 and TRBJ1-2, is SQTIHQWPATLVQPVGSPLSLECTVEGTSNPNLYWYRQAAGRGLQLLFYSVGIGQISSEVPQNLSASRPQDRQFILSSKKLLLSDSGFYLCAWNRRSPYGYTFGSGTRLTVV.

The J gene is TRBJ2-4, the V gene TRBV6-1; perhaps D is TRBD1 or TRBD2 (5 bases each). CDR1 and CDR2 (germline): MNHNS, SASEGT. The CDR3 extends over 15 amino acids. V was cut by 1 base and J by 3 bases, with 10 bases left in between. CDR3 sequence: CASSEGGTGKNIQYF. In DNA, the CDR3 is TGTGCCAGCAGTGAAGGGGGGACGGGCAAAAACATTCAGTACTTC.